This T cell receptor beta chain was obtained from a study of T cell changes during pregnancy in multiple sclerosis. TCRdb keeps only in-frame clones here, not all; method: immunoSEQ multiplex PCR. The sample has 98,000 or so clones, 93% seen once. The V and J ends lost 0 bases and 0 bases, in that order; junction bases with no gene match: 5. This CDR3 contains 16 residues. Germline lookup yields CDR1 SNHLY and CDR2 FYNNEI. The receptor was isolated from a female donor with multiple sclerosis, enrolled in a pregnancy study. This material consisted of peripheral blood, taken after pregnancy. V and J are TRBV2 and TRBJ2-7; 7 bases line up with TRBD2. The DNA for the CDR3 is TGTGCCAGCAGTGAAGCGGGGAGGGGCCGCTCCTACGAGCAGTACTTC. It is translated as CASSEAGRGRSYEQYF. The full variable domain, with the rest looked up from reference TRBV2 and TRBJ2-7, is EPEVTQTPSHQVTQMGQEVILRCVPISNHLYFYWYRQILGQKVEFLVSFYNNEISEKSEIFDDQFSVERPDGSNFTLKIRSTKLEDSAMYFCASSEAGRGRSYEQYFGPGTRLTVT.